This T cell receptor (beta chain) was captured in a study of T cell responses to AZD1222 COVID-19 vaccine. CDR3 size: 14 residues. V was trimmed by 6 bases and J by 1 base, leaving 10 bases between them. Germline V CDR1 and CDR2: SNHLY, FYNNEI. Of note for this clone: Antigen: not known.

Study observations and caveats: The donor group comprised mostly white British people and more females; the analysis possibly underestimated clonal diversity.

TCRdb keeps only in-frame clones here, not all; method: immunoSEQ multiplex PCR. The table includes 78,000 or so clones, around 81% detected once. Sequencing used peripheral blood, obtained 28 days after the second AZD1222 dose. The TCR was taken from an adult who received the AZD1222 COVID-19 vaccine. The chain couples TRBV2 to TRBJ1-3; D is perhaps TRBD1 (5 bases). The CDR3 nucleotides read TGTGCCAGCAGCGGAGAGGGGTCTGGAAACACCATATATTTT. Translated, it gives CASSGEGSGNTIYF.